These 29 T cell receptor beta chains share one sample of origin, sequenced in a study of identical twins. One entry per CDR3 protein, called by TCRdb with MiXCR from the 5' RACE reads. Among about 720,000 distinct CDR3 sequences listed, 15% to 20% were seen once. The sample was also reused in another study, on T cells expressing NK-cell markers.

The specimen was PBMCs. The source of these receptors is a woman between 18 and 29 years old in good health.

This chain joins TRBV29-1 and TRBJ1-2; D is possibly TRBD1 (5 bases). This CDR3 has 13 amino acids. The germline CDR1 and CDR2 sequences are SQVTM and ANQGSEA. Between the trimmed V and J ends, which lost 6 bases and 2 bases, there was a span of 13 bases. CDR3 amino acids: CSVRDFENYGYTF. CDR3 in DNA: TGCAGCGTCCGGGACTTCGAGAACTATGGCTACACCTTC.

The gene calls are TRBV29-1 and TRBJ2-1, with 7 bases that match TRBD2. Germline-derived CDR1 and CDR2 are SQVTM and ANQGSEA. Unmatched junction bases numbered 9, after V lost 4 bases and J lost 0 bases. There are 16 residues in the CDR3. The CDR3 nucleotides read TGCAGCGTTGGCGGCGGGAGAGGGAGCTCCTACAATGAGCAGTTCTTC. Its protein product is CSVGGGRGSSYNEQFF.

This clonotype was counted a few times. The rearrangement links TRBV7-8 to TRBJ1-2; 7 bases are shared with TRBD1. Germline trimming cut 5 bases from V and 4 bases from J; bases unmatched to any gene: 7. The CDR3 covers 14 residues. Germline loops: CDR1 SGHVS, CDR2 FQNEAQ. CDR3 sequence (DNA): TGTGCCAGCAGCCACGGGACAGCTTTCTATGGCTACACCTTC. Translated, it gives CASSHGTAFYGYTF.

This rearrangement joins TRBV9 to TRBJ2-2, with 9 bases matching TRBD1. Trimming removed 2 bases from V and 5 bases from J; junction bases left unmatched: 10. Germline V gene data show CDR1 as SGDLS and CDR2 as YYNGEE. This CDR3 has 17 residues. This CDR3 reads CASSVSSGQGGTGELFF. The CDR3 DNA is TGTGCCAGCAGCGTTTCATCGGGACAGGGTGGGACCGGGGAGCTGTTTTTT. Combining the CDR3 with reference TRBV9 and TRBJ2-2 gives the whole variable domain DSGVTQTPKHLITATGQRVTLRCSPRSGDLSVYWYQQSLDQGLQFLIQYYNGEERAKGNILERFSAQQFPDLHSELNLSSLELGDSALYFCASSVSSGQGGTGELFFGEGSRLTVL.

This clonotype was observed a handful of times. The chain links TRBV7-8 to TRBJ2-3, with a possible D match to TRBD1 (5 bases). V was clipped by 4 bases and J by 5 bases, with 16 bases between them. The germline gives CDR1 SGHVS, CDR2 FQNEAQ. The CDR3 covers 15 residues. CDR3: CASSWGLIRIDTQYF. The DNA for the CDR3 is TGTGCCAGCAGCTGGGGCCTGATAAGGATAGATACGCAGTATTTT.

This clonotype was seen repeatedly, ten times or more. V gene TRBV10-3 combines with J gene TRBJ2-7; D is unclear. Trimming removed 10 bases from V and 2 bases from J, with 18 bases in between. The CDR3 runs 14 residues. Germline-derived CDR1 and CDR2 are ENHRY and SYGVKD. The CDR3 DNA follows: TGTGCCACCGAACCTCAGATGGACGCCTACGAGCAGTACTTC. It translates to CATEPQMDAYEQYF.

This clonotype was seen just once. V usage is TRBV5-1 and J usage is TRBJ2-7; D is unresolved. Trimming took off 2 bases at V and 7 bases at J, with 7 bases between the two ends. This CDR3 has 11 residues. Germline V gives CDR1 SGHRS, CDR2 YFSETQ. The CDR3 bases are TGCGCCAGCAGCTTCCAAGAGGAGCAGTACTTC. Encoded protein: CASSFQEEQYF.

This chain links TRBV20-1 with TRBJ2-7, with 8 bases identical to TRBD2. There are 14 residues in the CDR3. Germline trimming cut 3 bases from V and 2 bases from J; bases unmatched to any gene: 6. Germline V gives CDR1 DFQATT, CDR2 SNEGSKA (reference sequence). CDR3 sequence reads: CSASFSGVPYEQYF. The CDR3 region has the DNA TGCAGTGCTAGTTTTAGCGGGGTTCCCTACGAGCAGTACTTC.

In this sample, this clonotype turned up many times. The V and J genes are TRBV20-1 and TRBJ1-5, with 8 positions matching TRBD1. Germline trimming cut 5 bases from V and 2 bases from J; bases unmatched to any gene: 14. This CDR3 spans 17 amino acids. CDR1 is DFQATT, CDR2 SNEGSKA, per germline (reference sequence). This chain's CDR3 is CSAPTFQGAGGNQPQHF. The CDR3, as DNA: TGCAGTGCTCCGACGTTCCAGGGGGCGGGCGGCAATCAGCCCCAGCATTTT.

This clonotype has just a few counts. The chain uses TRBV6-2 or TRBV6-3 and TRBJ1-2; the D gene is possibly TRBD1 (6 bases). Germline CDR1 MNHEY, CDR2 SVGEGT. The CDR3 is made up of 17 amino acids. The ends were cut back, 4 bases at V and 5 bases at J, with 23 bases in the middle. This CDR3 is CASSSSGRGGLEYGYTF. For the CDR3, the DNA is TGTGCCAGCAGTTCCTCGGGCCGCGGGGGCCTGGAGTATGGCTACACCTTC.

CDR3 in amino acids: CASSQDRGLVTEAFF. The CDR3 DNA sequence: TGCGCCAGCAGCCAAGACCGAGGGCTGGTTACTGAAGCTTTCTTT. J is TRBJ1-1 and V is TRBV4-1; no reliable D call. V lost 0 bases to trimming and J lost 5 bases, with 13 bases between them. CDR1 is MGHRA and CDR2 is YSYEKL in the germline V gene. CDR3 length equals 15 residues.

The rearrangement links TRBV3-1 to TRBJ2-5; D is possibly TRBD2 (6 bases). The CDR3 contains 13 residues. V lost 3 bases and J 5 bases, leaving 10 bases between the germline ends. Germline loops: CDR1 LGHDT, CDR2 YNNKEL (reference sequence). The DNA of the CDR3 is TGTGCCAGCAGCCACAAGGGAGGTGAGACCCAGTACTTC. Translating gives CASSHKGGETQYF.

This chain connects TRBV12-3 or TRBV12-4 to TRBJ2-1, with 12 bases fitting TRBD2. V shed 5 bases, J shed 9 bases, and the junction held 11 bases outside the gene matches. CDR3 length: 16 amino acids. The DNA of the CDR3 is TGTGCCAGCAGTCCCACGCGATCTAGCGGGGGGGCTGAGCAGTTCTTC. Residues: CASSPTRSSGGAEQFF.

This clonotype has more than one count but fewer than ten. The chain couples TRBV5-1 to TRBJ1-1, with TRBD1 matching 7 bases. Trimming removed 2 bases from V and 0 bases from J; junction bases left unmatched: 4. This CDR3 region has 15 residues. Germline V gene sequence: CDR1 SGHRS, CDR2 YFSETQ. This CDR3 is CASSFGGTVNTEAFF. DNA of the CDR3: TGCGCCAGCAGCTTCGGTGGGACAGTGAACACTGAAGCTTTCTTT.

The V call is TRBV5-1, the J call TRBJ1-1, with TRBD1 matching 7 bases. The ends lost 8 bases at V and 7 bases at J; junction bases unmatched: 11. CDR3 length: 13 amino acids. Germline V gene data show CDR1 as SGHRS and CDR2 as YFSETQ. The CDR3 loop is CARFQDRESEAFF. Here the CDR3 DNA reads TGCGCCAGATTCCAAGACAGGGAGAGTGAAGCTTTCTTT.

J is TRBJ2-2 and V is TRBV12-3 or TRBV12-4, with TRBD1 identical over 10 bases. This CDR3 comprises 16 residues. V shed 6 bases and J 6 bases; nucleotides not matched to a gene: 10. CDR3 nucleotides: TGTGCCAGCAGGACGACCGGGACAGGGGTGGCCGGGGAGCTGTTTTTT. This translates into CASRTTGTGVAGELFF.

In this sample, this clonotype turned up a few times. The V call is TRBV6-1, the J call TRBJ2-3, with a weak D call TRBD2 (6 bases). The V end lost 6 bases, the J end lost 5 bases, and 15 bases lay between the germline ends. Germline assignment: CDR1 MNHNS and CDR2 SASEGT. The CDR3 loop spans 14 amino acids. CDR3 bases: TGTGCCAGCAGAAGCAGGGAGGTAGTAGATACGCAGTATTTT. Protein: CASRSREVVDTQYF.

The chain employs TRBV12-3 or TRBV12-4 and TRBJ2-1, with D perhaps TRBD2 (5 bases). V was shortened by 7 bases and J by 10 bases, with 8 bases between the two germline ends. The CDR3 has 10 residues. In DNA, the CDR3 is TGTGCCAGCACCGGCGGGGAGCAGTTCTTC. Translating gives CASTGGEQFF.

This clonotype has ten or more counts. The rearrangement links TRBV7-9 to TRBJ2-5, with TRBD1 as a possible D gene (6 bases). The V gene's germline CDR1 is SEHNR and CDR2 FQNEAQ (reference sequence). This CDR3 is built from 15 residues. V was pared by 5 bases and J by 1 base, with 14 bases between. The CDR3 DNA sequence: TGTGCCAGCAGCCTACAGGGCGTTCTCCAAGAGACCCAGTACTTC. Protein: CASSLQGVLQETQYF.

The rearrangement links TRBV6-1 to TRBJ2-1, with 12 nucleotides matching TRBD2. Germline values: CDR1 MNHNS, CDR2 SASEGT. The CDR3 spans 15 residues. J gave up 6 bases and V 5 bases, and 5 bases lay outside the gene matches. CDR3 residues: CASSRGLAGFNEQFF. The CDR3 coding sequence is TGTGCCAGCAGTCGTGGACTAGCGGGGTTCAATGAGCAGTTCTTC.

Only a few counts were recorded for this clonotype. The chain uses TRBV12-3 or TRBV12-4 and TRBJ1-2; D gene unclear. CDR3 length: 14 residues. Trimming pared 2 bases from V and 4 bases from J, leaving 11 bases between. For the CDR3, the DNA is TGTGCCAGCAGTTTAACGAGTCTGGTCTATGGCTACACCTTC. Protein sequence: CASSLTSLVYGYTF.

CDR3 in DNA: TGCAGTGCTGCAAACCGGGACAGGGGTTACCACGAGCAGTACTTC. As protein: CSAANRDRGYHEQYF. V usage is TRBV20-1 and J usage is TRBJ2-7, with 10 nucleotides matching TRBD1. CDR1 is DFQATT, CDR2 SNEGSKA, per germline (reference sequence). The CDR3 extends over 15 amino acids. V lost 5 bases to trimming and J lost 5 bases; unmatched junction nucleotides: 12.

The chain links TRBV7-6 to TRBJ2-2, with 10 bases matching TRBD1. CDR1 SGHVS and CDR2 FNYEAQ come from the germline V gene. The junction had 9 bases not matched to a gene; V was cut back by 7 bases and J by 7 bases. The CDR3 consists of 15 residues. This CDR3 reads CASTRDRGTIGELFF. CDR3 nucleotide sequence: TGTGCCAGCACCCGGGACAGGGGAACGATCGGGGAGCTGTTTTTT.

This clonotype was seen more than once but under ten times. The rearrangement joins TRBV20-1 to TRBJ2-1; 11 bases align to TRBD1. The CDR3 consists of 14 residues. Germline CDR1 and CDR2: DFQATT and SNEGSKA (reference sequence). V shed 7 bases, J shed 7 bases, and the junction held 9 bases outside the gene matches. CDR3 in amino acids: CSGQPGQGGNEQFF. The CDR3 DNA reads as TGCAGTGGCCAACCGGGACAGGGGGGGAATGAGCAGTTCTTC.

The genes are TRBV4-3 and TRBJ2-3, with D hard to call. The CDR3 contains 12 residues. V lost 3 bases to trimming and J lost 6 bases, with 7 bases between them. The germline CDR1 and CDR2 sequences are LGHNA and YSLEER. The CDR3 bases are TGCGCCAGCAGCCACCCCGGGGATACGCAGTATTTT. Protein sequence: CASSHPGDTQYF.

This clonotype has just a few counts. V and J are TRBV4-3 and TRBJ2-1; no definite D call. The V gene lost 1 base and the J gene lost 2 bases, with 6 bases spanning the gap. This CDR3 spans 14 amino acids. Germline values: CDR1 LGHNA, CDR2 YSLEER. CDR3 sequence (DNA): TGCGCCAGCAGCCAAGGGCAGGCCTACAATGAGCAGTTCTTC. This codes for CASSQGQAYNEQFF.

This clonotype turned up a few times. The chain joins TRBV4-3 to TRBJ2-4; no definite D call. The CDR3 totals 12 residues. Deletions cut 4 bases from V and 6 bases from J, with 7 bases between. Looked up from germline, CDR1 is LGHNA and CDR2 is YSLEER. The CDR3 sequence is CASSRNRNIQYF. Written as DNA, the CDR3 is TGCGCCAGCAGCCGAAATCGAAACATTCAGTACTTC.

This clonotype was observed a few times. V and J are TRBV6-1 and TRBJ2-1; TRBD2 matches at 11 bases. V was pared by 8 bases and J by 8 bases, with 8 bases of the junction left unmatched. The CDR3 is made up of 14 amino acids. Germline V gene lookup returns CDR1 MNHNS and CDR2 SASEGT. CDR3 region: CASRTSGGLDEQFF. CDR3 coding DNA: TGTGCCAGCCGAACTAGCGGGGGTCTCGATGAGCAGTTCTTC.

The DNA of the CDR3 is TGCAGTGCTGACTCCAGGGGAGGGAGCGCTGAAGCTTTCTTT. This codes for CSADSRGGSAEAFF. J is TRBJ1-1 and V is TRBV20-1, with D possibly being TRBD1 (6 bases). The CDR3 has 14 residues. Germline V gene sequence: CDR1 DFQATT, CDR2 SNEGSKA (reference sequence). Trimming removed 5 bases at V and 6 bases at J, with 19 bases between.